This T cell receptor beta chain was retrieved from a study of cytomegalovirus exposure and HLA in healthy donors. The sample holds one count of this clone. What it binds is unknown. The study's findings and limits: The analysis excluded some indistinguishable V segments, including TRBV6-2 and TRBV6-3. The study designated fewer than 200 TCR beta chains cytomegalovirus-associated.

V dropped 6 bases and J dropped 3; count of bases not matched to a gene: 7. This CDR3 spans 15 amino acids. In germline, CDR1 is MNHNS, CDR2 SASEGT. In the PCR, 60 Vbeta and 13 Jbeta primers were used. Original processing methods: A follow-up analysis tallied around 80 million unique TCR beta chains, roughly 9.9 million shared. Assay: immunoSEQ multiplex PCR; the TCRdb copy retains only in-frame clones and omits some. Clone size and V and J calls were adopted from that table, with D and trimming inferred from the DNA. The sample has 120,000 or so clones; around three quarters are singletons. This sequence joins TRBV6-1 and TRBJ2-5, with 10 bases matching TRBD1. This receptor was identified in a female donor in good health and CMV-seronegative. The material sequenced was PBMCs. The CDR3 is CASRATGTGEETQYF. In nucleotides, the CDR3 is TGTGCCAGCAGGGCCACCGGGACAGGGGAAGAGACCCAGTACTTC.